The clone carrying this TCR beta chain was counted a few times. HTBI primers from iRepertoire and Arm-PCR of CDR3 regions yielded the TCR beta libraries. TCRdb recomputed calls from the multiplex PCR reads with MiXCR, one row per CDR3 protein. The sample gives hundreds of thousands of distinct CDR3 sequences, around 21% of which show up once; 20% to 25% is in the top ten. The time point is: persistent/refractory GD, antithyroid drugs over 5 years with positive TRAb. PBMC RNA was the source of the TCR library. This sample is part of a study of regulatory T cells in long-lasting Graves disease. The V end was cut by 0 bases, the J end by 6 bases, with 17 bases between. The CDR3 has 16 residues. Germline CDR1 is LGHNA and CDR2 is YNFKEQ.

Sequenced here: peripheral blood mononuclear cells (PBMCs), sampled when the disease was refractory, from a patient treated with antithyroid drugs. The clonotype comes from a female donor with Graves disease. The rearrangement uses TRBV4-2 and TRBJ1-1; TRBD1 is a possible D gene (5 bases). CDR3 sequence (DNA): TGTGCCAGCAGCCAAGAGCGGGGGGGGTGGGGAGCTGAAGCTTTCTTT. Its protein product is CASSQERGGWGAEAFF.